Presented here are 16 T cell receptor beta chains from one specimen sequenced in a study of vaccination effects on CD4 cells after COVID-19 (dated by TCRdb to between 2021 and 2023). In the ViraFEST assay, PBMC were stimulated with viral peptide pools, and TCR sequencing was then used to find antigen-specific CD4+ T cell clonotypes based on their expansion. After approximately eleven days of culture, CD4+ T cells were isolated with the EasySep CD4+ T cell isolation kit. Negative nucleocapsid antibody results before and after vaccination confirmed that the healthy vaccine recipients had no prior SARS-CoV-2 infection. Library preparation used the immunoSEQ multiplex PCR assay. The immuneACCESS repertoire file appears here via TCRdb, limited to in-frame rearrangements. These files lack a portion of the clones; in checked studies, under half of the deficit traces to unresolved V genes, and the cause of the others is not known. This sample has 20,000 to 25,000 clones in its table, and almost 70% of those were observed once. 11% of the sample comes from the top ten.

Antigen specificity for these receptors is unknown. The sequencing here drew on CD4+ T cells from PBMCs cultured with HCoV-NL63 spike peptides, taken before COVID-19 vaccination. The intended sense of this specimen's cell subset or site label: HCoV-NL63 spike overlapping peptide pool stimulation. All receptors derive from a human donor who received a COVID-19 vaccine.

The V and J genes are TRBV11-2 and TRBJ2-5, with D hard to call. The V end was cut by 5 bases, the J end by 2 bases, with 18 bases between. The CDR3 sequence is 16 residues long. Germline CDR1 and CDR2: SGHAT and FQNNGV. CDR3: CASSPRARTVQETQYF. CDR3 DNA sequence: TGTGCCAGCAGCCCGCGCGCACGTACTGTACAAGAGACCCAGTACTTC.

The chain has TRBV12-3 or TRBV12-4 and TRBJ1-5, with D possibly matching TRBD1 (5 bases). The CDR3 totals 13 residues. V lost 3 bases and J lost 7, with 10 bases in between. CDR3 residues: CASSFDSQQPQHF. CDR3 nucleotide sequence: TGTGCCAGCAGTTTCGACAGTCAACAGCCCCAGCATTTT.

The gene calls are TRBV15 and TRBJ2-7; 11 bases are shared with TRBD1. CDR3 size: 14 residues. Germline V CDR1 and CDR2: LNHNV, YYDKDF (reference sequence). The junction had 6 bases not matched to a gene; V was cut back by 5 bases and J by 6 bases. CDR3 nucleotide sequence: TGTGCCACCAGCCTAGGACAGGGGGCTGGCGAGCAGTACTTC. The encoded protein is CATSLGQGAGEQYF. The variable domain in full, with the rest retrieved from reference TRBV15 and TRBJ2-7, is DAMVIQNPRYQVTQFGKPVTLSCSQTLNHNVMYWYQQKSSQAPKLLFHYYDKDFNNEADTPDNFQSRRPNTSFCFLDIRSPGLGDTAMYLCATSLGQGAGEQYFGPGTRLTVT.

This clone was found a few times. V usage is TRBV27 and J usage is TRBJ2-7; maybe TRBD1 (6 bases). Germline V gives CDR1 MNHEY, CDR2 SMNVEV (reference sequence). This CDR3 comprises 16 residues. The V and J ends lost 1 base and 2 bases respectively, with 15 bases between them. CDR3 sequence (DNA): TGTGCCAGCAGTTTATACCGGGACACGTTAACCTACGAGCAGTACTTC. Its protein is CASSLYRDTLTYEQYF.

The chain employs TRBV24-1 and TRBJ2-7; D is perhaps TRBD1 (5 bases). Per germline, CDR1 KGHDR and CDR2 SFDVKD. The CDR3 is made up of 16 amino acids. Trimming left V 4 bases short and J 1 base short, with 16 bases between. The CDR3 coding sequence is TGTGCCACCAGTGACTCATGGACAAATCCTTCCTACGAGCAGTACTTC. This encodes CATSDSWTNPSYEQYF.

This chain connects TRBV5-1 to TRBJ2-1; D is unresolved. Germline assignment: CDR1 SGHRS and CDR2 YFSETQ. The CDR3 has 14 amino acids. The V gene lost 1 base and the J gene lost 1 base, with 6 bases spanning the gap. The CDR3 here is CASSLLQSYNEQFF. The CDR3 DNA is TGCGCCAGCAGCTTGTTGCAATCCTACAATGAGCAGTTCTTC.

About this clone: One end of the junction varies from germline; a read error may be responsible. This chain uses TRBV6-1 with TRBJ2-7; a weak D match, TRBD2 (7 bases). Per the germline V gene, CDR1 is MNHNS and CDR2 is SASEGT. This CDR3 is 12 amino acids long. The CDR3 bases are TGTGCCAGCAGTGATGAAGCGGGACACCCACTCTTC. This codes for CASSDEAGHPLF.

This clone has just a few counts. The chain combines TRBV18 with TRBJ2-7, with 7 bases fitting TRBD2. Per germline, CDR1 KGHSH and CDR2 LQKENI. The CDR3 is 13 residues long. V lost 2 bases and J lost 4; bases outside the gene matches: 2. CDR3 sequence (DNA): TGTGCCAGCTCACCAGGGGGGGAGTACGAGCAGTACTTC. This codes for CASSPGGEYEQYF.

The CDR3 DNA reads as TGTGCCAGCAGTGAATTAGACCAACCCAATCAGCCCCAGCATTTT. Residues: CASSELDQPNQPQHF. The chain recombines TRBV6-1 with TRBJ1-5, with D unresolved. Germline V gives CDR1 MNHNS, CDR2 SASEGT. The CDR3 consists of 15 residues. V dropped 2 bases and J dropped 3 bases, with 11 bases sitting between them.

The chain couples TRBV3-1 (or the pseudogene TRBV3-2) to TRBJ2-3, with 12 bases fitting TRBD2. CDR1 and CDR2 from the germline V gene are LGHDT and YNNKEL (reference sequence). CDR3 length: 20 residues. V lost 6 bases to trimming and J lost 0 bases; unmatched junction nucleotides: 16. The CDR3 DNA sequence: TGTGCCAGCAGTCGAAACGCTCTAGCGGGAGGGGTCGCTAGCACAGATACGCAGTATTTT. Its translation is CASSRNALAGGVASTDTQYF.

The chain joins TRBV5-1 to TRBJ2-5; the D gene is possibly TRBD2 (5 bases). Germline CDR1 and CDR2: SGHRS and YFSETQ. CDR3 length: 13 residues. The V and J ends lost 3 bases and 4 bases respectively, with 10 bases between them. The CDR3 reads CASSSGWGETQYF. CDR3 DNA sequence: TGCGCCAGCAGCTCGGGATGGGGAGAGACCCAGTACTTC.

This clone came up once. The limits of the CDR3 on the DNA are not certain, so only TCRdb's listed CDR3 is given. This chain links TRBV19 with TRBJ1-2; the table gives TRBD1 as D, unverified against the DNA. Both ends counted, the CDR3 spans 16 residues. Germline V gene data show CDR1 as LNHDA and CDR2 as SQIVND (reference sequence). This CDR3 reads CASTSVGQFRGYGYTF.

V and J are TRBV19 and TRBJ1-6; D not resolved. Germline assignment: CDR1 LNHDA and CDR2 SQIVND (reference sequence). Between the trimmed V and J ends, which lost 5 bases and 0 bases, there was a span of 14 bases. This CDR3 contains 17 residues. CDR3 DNA: TGTGCCAGTAGTGAGGGAGGACCAAGCTCCTATAATTCACCCCTCCACTTT. Translation: CASSEGGPSSYNSPLHF.

The V and J genes are TRBV3-1 (or the pseudogene TRBV3-2) and TRBJ2-1, with TRBD2 identical over 9 bases. Per the germline V gene, CDR1 is LGHDT and CDR2 is YNNKEL (reference sequence). The ends lost 2 bases at V and 6 bases at J; junction bases unmatched: 5. This CDR3 has 15 amino acids. The CDR3, as DNA: TGTGCCAGCAGCCAAAGTCTAGCGGGACGCAATGAGCAGTTCTTC. Translation: CASSQSLAGRNEQFF.

The sample holds a few counts of this clone. Other DNA sequences from this sample encode an identical CDR3 as well. The CDR3, as DNA: TGCGCCAGCAGTACTAGCGGGGGGGCCGGCGGGGAGCTGTTTTTT. This translates into CASSTSGGAGGELFF. The rearrangement links TRBV10-2 to TRBJ2-2; 13 bases are a match to TRBD2. Germline V CDR1 and CDR2: WSHSY, SAAADI. Trimming removed 5 bases from V and 7 bases from J; junction bases left unmatched: 4. The CDR3 spans 15 residues.

J is TRBJ1-4 and V is TRBV10-1; 10 bases fit TRBD1. Trimming took 8 bases from V and 3 from J; bases not matched to a gene: 3. Per germline, CDR1 WNHNN and CDR2 SYGVQD (reference sequence). The CDR3 consists of 14 residues. DNA of the CDR3: TGCGCCAGCGGGACAGGGGAGGCTAATGAAAAACTGTTTTTT. This codes for CASGTGEANEKLFF.